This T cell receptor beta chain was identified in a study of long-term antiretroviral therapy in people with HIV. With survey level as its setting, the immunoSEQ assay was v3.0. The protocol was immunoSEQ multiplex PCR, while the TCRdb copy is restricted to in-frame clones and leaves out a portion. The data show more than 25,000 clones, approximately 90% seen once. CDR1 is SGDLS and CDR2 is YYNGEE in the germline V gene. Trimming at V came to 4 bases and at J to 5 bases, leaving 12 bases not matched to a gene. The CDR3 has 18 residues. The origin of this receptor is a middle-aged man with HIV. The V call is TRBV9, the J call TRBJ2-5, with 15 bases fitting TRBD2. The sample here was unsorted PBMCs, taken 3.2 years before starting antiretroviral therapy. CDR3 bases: TGTGCCAGCAGCCCCACGAGGACTAGCGGGGGGGCAAAGGAGACCCAGTACTTC. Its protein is CASSPTRTSGGAKETQYF.